These T cell receptor beta chains were read from a single sample in a study of blood T cell repertoires in COVID-19. Assay: immunoSEQ multiplex PCR; the TCRdb copy retains only in-frame clones and omits some. The sample records approximately 140,000 clones, roughly 90% being singletons. The specimen was peripheral blood. The receptors come from a man aged 45-65 years with active or convalescent COVID-19. Both conserved end residues are part of each CDR3. The order of the fields is D gene, clone size, J gene, V gene, CDR3 protein, CDR3 DNA. The D gene is left open where the match is weak. Some rows have no size entry. The others give once, few or many, or a class for an expanded clone.

d_call: .
clone_size: few
j_call: TRBJ1-1
v_call: TRBV19
cdr3_aa: CASSIAGDTEAFF
cdr3_nt: TGTGCCAGTAGTATCGCGGGTGACACTGAAGCTTTCTTT

d_call: .
clone_size: .
j_call: TRBJ1-2
v_call: TRBV12-5
cdr3_aa: CASGLVHTDRNYGYTF
cdr3_nt: TGTGCTAGTGGTTTGGTACATACTGACAGAAACTATGGCTACACCTTC

d_call: TRBD2
clone_size: .
j_call: TRBJ2-5
v_call: TRBV7-7
cdr3_aa: CASSLVTSGQETQYF
cdr3_nt: TGTGCCAGCAGCTTAGTTACTAGCGGGCAAGAGACCCAGTACTTC

d_call: .
clone_size: .
j_call: TRBJ2-1
v_call: TRBV28
cdr3_aa: CASSFAGANNEQFF
cdr3_nt: TGTGCCAGCAGTTTTGCGGGCGCCAACAATGAGCAGTTCTTC

d_call: TRBD2
clone_size: .
j_call: TRBJ2-1
v_call: TRBV5-1
cdr3_aa: CASSLGLAGAQRQFF
cdr3_nt: TGCGCCAGCAGCTTAGGACTAGCGGGGGCCCAAAGGCAGTTCTTC

d_call: .
clone_size: .
j_call: TRBJ1-5
v_call: TRBV28
cdr3_aa: CAISGIEQPQHF
cdr3_nt: TGTGCCATCTCAGGGATTGAACAGCCCCAGCATTTT

d_call: .
clone_size: once
j_call: TRBJ1-6
v_call: TRBV6-2/TRBV6-3
cdr3_aa: CASSYSSRGVVSPLHF
cdr3_nt: TGTGCCAGCAGTTACTCGAGCAGGGGAGTAGTTTCACCCCTCCACTTT

d_call: TRBD1
clone_size: once
j_call: TRBJ1-4
v_call: TRBV5-1
cdr3_aa: CASSQGQGAVEKLFF
cdr3_nt: TGCGCCAGCAGCCAGGGACAGGGGGCGGTTGAAAAACTGTTTTTT

d_call: TRBD1
clone_size: once
j_call: TRBJ2-5
v_call: TRBV2
cdr3_aa: CASSGDRAQETQYF
cdr3_nt: TGTGCCAGCAGTGGGGACAGGGCGCAAGAGACCCAGTACTTC

d_call: TRBD1
clone_size: once
j_call: TRBJ1-1
v_call: TRBV19
cdr3_aa: CASGQGGVAAEAFF
cdr3_nt: TGTGCCAGCGGACAGGGAGGGGTAGCAGCTGAAGCTTTCTTT

d_call: .
clone_size: few
j_call: TRBJ1-1
v_call: TRBV6-5
cdr3_aa: CASSYSPTREVTEAFF
cdr3_nt: TGTGCCAGCAGTTACTCGCCCACACGGGAGGTGACTGAAGCTTTCTTT

d_call: .
clone_size: .
j_call: TRBJ2-6
v_call: TRBV19
cdr3_aa: CASSTLAGPGGANVLTF
cdr3_nt: TGTGCCAGTAGTACCCTGGCAGGGCCTGGCGGGGCCAACGTCCTGACTTTC

d_call: .
clone_size: .
j_call: TRBJ1-4
v_call: TRBV29-1
cdr3_aa: CSVSPGVGEKLFF
cdr3_nt: TGCAGCGTTTCTCCAGGGGTGGGTGAAAAACTGTTTTTT

d_call: .
clone_size: .
j_call: TRBJ1-4
v_call: TRBV27
cdr3_aa: CASSFSGEKLFF
cdr3_nt: TGTGCCAGCAGTTTCTCGGGAGAAAAACTGTTTTTT

d_call: .
clone_size: .
j_call: TRBJ1-4
v_call: TRBV21-1
cdr3_aa: CASSKEARQGREKLFF
cdr3_nt: TGTGCCAGCAGCAAAGAGGCGAGACAGGGACGCGAAAAACTGTTTTTT

d_call: TRBD1
clone_size: .
j_call: TRBJ1-2
v_call: TRBV6-6
cdr3_aa: CASSYPASTGVDYTF
cdr3_nt: TGTGCCAGCAGTTACCCAGCCTCGACAGGGGTCGACTACACCTTC

d_call: .
clone_size: .
j_call: TRBJ2-7
v_call: TRBV10-3
cdr3_aa: CAIRGDNSYEQYF
cdr3_nt: TGTGCCATCAGGGGGGACAACTCCTACGAGCAGTACTTC

d_call: .
clone_size: .
j_call: TRBJ2-3
v_call: TRBV6-1
cdr3_aa: CASSGSLQGVSTDTQYF
cdr3_nt: TGTGCCAGCAGTGGGAGCCTCCAGGGTGTCAGCACAGATACGCAGTATTTT

d_call: .
clone_size: .
j_call: TRBJ2-3
v_call: TRBV10-3
cdr3_aa: CAISEGLSPDTQYF
cdr3_nt: TGTGCCATCAGTGAGGGACTGTCCCCAGATACGCAGTATTTT

d_call: .
clone_size: .
j_call: TRBJ2-5
v_call: TRBV28
cdr3_aa: CATGTPFLGLQETQYF
cdr3_nt: TGTGCCACCGGGACACCCTTCCTCGGCCTCCAAGAGACCCAGTACTTC

d_call: TRBD2
clone_size: .
j_call: TRBJ2-5
v_call: TRBV7-9
cdr3_aa: CASSPGLAGGGETQYF
cdr3_nt: TGTGCCAGCAGCCCTGGACTAGCGGGAGGGGGAGAGACCCAGTACTTC

d_call: .
clone_size: .
j_call: TRBJ2-5
v_call: TRBV9
cdr3_aa: CASSVEGAQETQYF
cdr3_nt: TGTGCCAGCAGCGTAGAGGGAGCGCAAGAGACCCAGTACTTC

d_call: TRBD1
clone_size: .
j_call: TRBJ2-7
v_call: TRBV7-6
cdr3_aa: CASSNTGAEQYF
cdr3_nt: TGTGCCAGCAGCAATACAGGGGCCGAGCAGTACTTC

d_call: .
clone_size: .
j_call: TRBJ2-3
v_call: TRBV27
cdr3_aa: CASRLETSSGTQYF
cdr3_nt: TGTGCCAGCAGACTAGAGACTTCTTCGGGTACGCAGTATTTT

d_call: .
clone_size: once
j_call: TRBJ2-5
v_call: TRBV2
cdr3_aa: CASTLLGGETQYF
cdr3_nt: TGTGCCAGCACATTGCTCGGGGGAGAGACCCAGTACTTC

d_call: TRBD1
clone_size: .
j_call: TRBJ2-7
v_call: TRBV5-1
cdr3_aa: CASSWTGGSYEQYF
cdr3_nt: TGCGCCAGCAGCTGGACAGGGGGCTCGTACGAGCAGTACTTC

d_call: TRBD1
clone_size: .
j_call: TRBJ1-6
v_call: TRBV3-1/TRBV3-2
cdr3_aa: CASSRSTGLNSPLHF
cdr3_nt: TGTGCCAGCAGCCGATCGACAGGGTTAAATTCACCCCTCCACTTT

d_call: TRBD2
clone_size: .
j_call: TRBJ2-7
v_call: TRBV28
cdr3_aa: CASSKSGSSYEQYF
cdr3_nt: TGTGCCAGCAGTAAGAGCGGGAGCTCCTACGAGCAGTACTTC

d_call: TRBD1
clone_size: .
j_call: TRBJ2-7
v_call: TRBV5-1
cdr3_aa: CASSSAGTATYEQYF
cdr3_nt: TGCGCCAGCAGCAGCGCCGGGACAGCCACCTACGAGCAGTACTTC

d_call: TRBD2
clone_size: .
j_call: TRBJ2-1
v_call: TRBV19
cdr3_aa: CASSIAASGRDNEQFF
cdr3_nt: TGTGCCAGTAGTATAGCGGCTAGCGGGCGTGACAATGAGCAGTTCTTC

d_call: TRBD1
clone_size: many
j_call: TRBJ2-7
v_call: TRBV2
cdr3_aa: CATTGQDSYEQYF
cdr3_nt: TGTGCCACCACGGGACAGGACTCCTACGAGCAGTACTTC

d_call: .
clone_size: .
j_call: TRBJ1-4
v_call: TRBV5-6
cdr3_aa: CASSPAGVRRSEKLFF
cdr3_nt: TGTGCCAGCAGCCCGGCCGGGGTTCGTAGGTCTGAAAAACTGTTTTTT

d_call: .
clone_size: .
j_call: TRBJ2-7
v_call: TRBV9
cdr3_aa: CASSVIATGEQYF
cdr3_nt: TGTGCCAGCAGCGTAATAGCTACTGGCGAGCAGTACTTC

d_call: .
clone_size: .
j_call: TRBJ2-7
v_call: TRBV7-2
cdr3_aa: CASSAGSPEQYF
cdr3_nt: TGTGCCAGCAGCGCCGGGTCGCCCGAGCAGTACTTC

d_call: .
clone_size: .
j_call: TRBJ1-1
v_call: TRBV4-2
cdr3_aa: CASSQGFVGGGMNTEAFF
cdr3_nt: TGTGCCAGCAGCCAAGGATTTGTAGGGGGGGGAATGAACACTGAAGCTTTCTTT

d_call: TRBD1
clone_size: few
j_call: TRBJ2-1
v_call: TRBV7-9
cdr3_aa: CASSAPPSDRVRVEQFF
cdr3_nt: TGTGCCAGCAGCGCGCCCCCCTCGGACAGGGTGCGCGTTGAGCAGTTCTTC

d_call: TRBD2
clone_size: .
j_call: TRBJ2-1
v_call: TRBV19
cdr3_aa: CASSISTGLAGGLRGGEQFF
cdr3_nt: TGTGCCAGTAGTATATCCACTGGACTAGCGGGGGGCCTCCGCGGGGGTGAGCAGTTCTTC

d_call: .
clone_size: .
j_call: TRBJ2-2
v_call: TRBV18
cdr3_aa: CASSQDYLNTGELFF
cdr3_nt: TGTGCCAGCTCACAGGACTATTTGAACACCGGGGAGCTGTTTTTT

d_call: TRBD1
clone_size: .
j_call: TRBJ1-5
v_call: TRBV6-2/TRBV6-3
cdr3_aa: CASSQTGGTPNQPQHF
cdr3_nt: TGTGCCAGCAGCCAGACAGGGGGCACGCCCAATCAGCCCCAGCATTTT

d_call: .
clone_size: .
j_call: TRBJ2-7
v_call: TRBV11-3
cdr3_aa: CASSLRQGMPYEQYF
cdr3_nt: TGTGCCAGCAGCTTGCGGCAGGGGATGCCCTACGAGCAGTACTTC

d_call: TRBD1
clone_size: .
j_call: TRBJ1-6
v_call: TRBV14
cdr3_aa: CASSLLTGWSSPLHF
cdr3_nt: TGTGCCAGCAGCCTCCTGACAGGGTGGAGTTCACCCCTCCACTTT

d_call: .
clone_size: .
j_call: TRBJ2-2
v_call: TRBV19
cdr3_aa: CASSVNRDTGELFF
cdr3_nt: TGTGCCAGTAGTGTAAACAGGGACACCGGGGAGCTGTTTTTT

d_call: TRBD2
clone_size: .
j_call: TRBJ2-7
v_call: TRBV10-3
cdr3_aa: CAISDVGQVGTSGRAHVDEQYF
cdr3_nt: TGTGCCATCAGTGACGTCGGACAGGTTGGGACTAGCGGGAGGGCACACGTCGACGAGCAGTACTTC

d_call: TRBD2
clone_size: .
j_call: TRBJ2-1
v_call: TRBV4-2
cdr3_aa: CASSLTGTSSYNEQFF
cdr3_nt: TGTGCCAGCAGCCTGACCGGGACTAGCTCCTACAATGAGCAGTTCTTC

d_call: TRBD2
clone_size: once
j_call: TRBJ2-6
v_call: TRBV27
cdr3_aa: CACCPVGGSWGANVLTF
cdr3_nt: TGTGCCTGCTGCCCCGTGGGGGGGTCTTGGGGGGCCAACGTCCTGACTTTC

d_call: TRBD1
clone_size: .
j_call: TRBJ1-3
v_call: TRBV7-2
cdr3_aa: CASSDRGSGNTIYF
cdr3_nt: TGTGCCAGCAGCGACAGGGGATCGGGAAACACCATATATTTT

d_call: .
clone_size: .
j_call: TRBJ1-2
v_call: TRBV2
cdr3_aa: CASRTEQVSGYTF
cdr3_nt: TGTGCCAGCAGGACCGAACAGGTATCGGGCTACACCTTC

d_call: .
clone_size: .
j_call: TRBJ1-4
v_call: TRBV27
cdr3_aa: CASRPLRAENEKLFF
cdr3_nt: TGTGCCAGCAGGCCCCTAAGAGCGGAAAATGAAAAACTGTTTTTT

d_call: .
clone_size: .
j_call: TRBJ2-7
v_call: TRBV18
cdr3_aa: CASSQLTGEGEQYF
cdr3_nt: TGTGCCAGCTCACAACTGACAGGGGAGGGCGAGCAGTACTTC

d_call: TRBD1
clone_size: .
j_call: TRBJ2-5
v_call: TRBV7-2
cdr3_aa: CASSLQGAQETQYF
cdr3_nt: TGTGCCAGCAGCTTACAGGGGGCGCAGGAGACCCAGTACTTC

d_call: TRBD1
clone_size: .
j_call: TRBJ2-1
v_call: TRBV6-5
cdr3_aa: CASSYSGGQNEQFF
cdr3_nt: TGTGCCAGCAGTTACTCAGGGGGCCAGAATGAGCAGTTCTTC